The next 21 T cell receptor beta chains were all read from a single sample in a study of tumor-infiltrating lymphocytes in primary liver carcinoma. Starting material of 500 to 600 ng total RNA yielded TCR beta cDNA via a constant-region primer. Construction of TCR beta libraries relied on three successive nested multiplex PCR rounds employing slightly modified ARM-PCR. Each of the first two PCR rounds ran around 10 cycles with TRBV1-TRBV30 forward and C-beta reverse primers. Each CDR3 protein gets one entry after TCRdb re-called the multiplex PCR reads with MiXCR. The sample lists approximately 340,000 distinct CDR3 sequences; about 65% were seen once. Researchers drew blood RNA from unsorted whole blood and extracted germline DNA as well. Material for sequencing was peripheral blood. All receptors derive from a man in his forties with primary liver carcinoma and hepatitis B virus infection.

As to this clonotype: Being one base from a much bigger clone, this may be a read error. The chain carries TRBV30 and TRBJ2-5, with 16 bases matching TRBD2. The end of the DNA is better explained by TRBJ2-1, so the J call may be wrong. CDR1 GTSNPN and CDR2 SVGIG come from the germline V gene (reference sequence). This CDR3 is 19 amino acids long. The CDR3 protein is CVWSPKPGLAGGALAEQFF. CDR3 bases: TGTGTCTGGAGTCCAAAGCCGGGACTAGCGGGAGGGGCCCTTGCTGAGCAGTTCTTC.

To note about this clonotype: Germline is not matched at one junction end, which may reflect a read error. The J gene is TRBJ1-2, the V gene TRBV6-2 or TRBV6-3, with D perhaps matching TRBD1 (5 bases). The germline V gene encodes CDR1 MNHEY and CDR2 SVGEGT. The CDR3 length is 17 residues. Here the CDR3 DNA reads TGTGCCATCAGTTATGGGGGGGACCTCCGCTCTGTCTATGGCTACACCTTC. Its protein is CAISYGGDLRSVYGYTF.

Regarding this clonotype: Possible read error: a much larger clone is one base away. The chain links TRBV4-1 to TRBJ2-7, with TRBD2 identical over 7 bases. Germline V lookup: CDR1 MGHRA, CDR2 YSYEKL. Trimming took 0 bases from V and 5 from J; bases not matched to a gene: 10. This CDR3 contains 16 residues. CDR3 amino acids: CASSQEGGRETHEQYF. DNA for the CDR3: TGCGCCAGCAGCCAAGAAGGTGGGAGGGAAACCCACGAGCAGTACTTC.

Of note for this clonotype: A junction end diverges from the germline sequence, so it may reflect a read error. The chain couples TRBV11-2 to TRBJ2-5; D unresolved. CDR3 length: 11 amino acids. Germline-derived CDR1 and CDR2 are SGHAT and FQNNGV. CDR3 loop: CASSLQQTRYF. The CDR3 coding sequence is TGTGCCAGTAGCTTACAACAGACCCGGTACTTC.

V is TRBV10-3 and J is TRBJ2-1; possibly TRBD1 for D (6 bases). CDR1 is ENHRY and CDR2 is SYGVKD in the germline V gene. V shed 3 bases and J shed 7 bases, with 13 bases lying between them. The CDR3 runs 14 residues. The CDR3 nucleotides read TGTGCCATCAGTGAAACAAGGGGGATTAATGAGCAGTTCTTC. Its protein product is CAISETRGINEQFF.

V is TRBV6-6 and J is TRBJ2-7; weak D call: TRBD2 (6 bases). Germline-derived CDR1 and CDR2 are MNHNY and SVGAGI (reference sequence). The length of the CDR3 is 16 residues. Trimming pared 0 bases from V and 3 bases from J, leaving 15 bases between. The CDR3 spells CASSYSREQPYYEQYF. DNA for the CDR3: TGTGCCAGCAGTTACTCCCGGGAGCAGCCTTACTACGAGCAGTACTTC.

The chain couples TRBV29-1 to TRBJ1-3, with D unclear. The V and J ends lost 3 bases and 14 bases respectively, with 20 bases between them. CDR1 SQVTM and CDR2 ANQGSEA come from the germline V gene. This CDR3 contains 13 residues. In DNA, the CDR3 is TGCAGCGTTGACTCTGGTGGTAGAAACATCGTATATTTT. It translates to CSVDSGGRNIVYF.

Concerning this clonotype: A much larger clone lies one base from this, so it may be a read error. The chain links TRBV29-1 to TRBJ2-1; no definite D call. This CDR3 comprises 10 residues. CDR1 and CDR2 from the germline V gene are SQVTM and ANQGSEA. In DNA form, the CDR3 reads TGCAGCGTTTTAAAGAATGAGCAGCTCTTC. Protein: CSVLKNEQLF.

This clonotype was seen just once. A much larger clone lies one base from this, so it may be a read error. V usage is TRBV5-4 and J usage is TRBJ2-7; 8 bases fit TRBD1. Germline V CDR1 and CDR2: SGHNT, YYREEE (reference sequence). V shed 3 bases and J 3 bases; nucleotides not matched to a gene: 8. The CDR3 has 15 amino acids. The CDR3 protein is CASSSRGTGNYEQYF. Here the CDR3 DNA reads TGTGCCAGCAGCTCGCGAGGGACAGGAAACTACGAGCAGTACTTC.

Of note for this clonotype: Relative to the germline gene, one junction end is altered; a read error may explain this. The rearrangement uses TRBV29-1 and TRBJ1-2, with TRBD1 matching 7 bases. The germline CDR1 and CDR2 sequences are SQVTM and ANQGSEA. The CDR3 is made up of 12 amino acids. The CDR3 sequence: CSAAWTGYGYTF. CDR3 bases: TGCAGCGCCGCATGGACAGGCTATGGTTACACCTTC.

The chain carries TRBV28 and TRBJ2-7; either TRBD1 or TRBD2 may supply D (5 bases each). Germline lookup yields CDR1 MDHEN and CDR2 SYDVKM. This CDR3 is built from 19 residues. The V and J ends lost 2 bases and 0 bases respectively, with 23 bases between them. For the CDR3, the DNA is TGTGCCAGCAGTTTAGAGATGGGGCTCTGGTGGGGGACCTCCTACGAGCAGTACTTC. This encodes CASSLEMGLWWGTSYEQYF.

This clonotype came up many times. CDR3 DNA sequence: TGTGCCAGCAGGGACAGGGATGATCAGCCCCAGCATTTT. Amino acids: CASRDRDDQPQHF. The chain joins TRBV6-2 or TRBV6-3 to TRBJ1-5; 8 positions match TRBD1. Losses at the gene ends were 6 bases for V and 5 bases for J; bases not matched to a gene: 3. The CDR3 has 13 residues. From germline, CDR1 is MNHEY and CDR2 SVGEGT.

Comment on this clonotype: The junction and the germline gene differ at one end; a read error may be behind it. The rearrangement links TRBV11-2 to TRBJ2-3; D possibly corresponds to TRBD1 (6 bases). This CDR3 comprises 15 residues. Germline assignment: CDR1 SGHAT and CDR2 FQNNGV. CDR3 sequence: CASSLAGAGTDTRYF. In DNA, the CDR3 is TGTGCCAGCAGCCTGGCAGGGGCGGGCACAGATACGCGGTATTTT.

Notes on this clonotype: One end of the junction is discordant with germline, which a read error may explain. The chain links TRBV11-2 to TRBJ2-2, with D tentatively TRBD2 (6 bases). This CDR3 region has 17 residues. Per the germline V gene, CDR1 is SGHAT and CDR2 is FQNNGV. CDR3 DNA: TGTGCCAGCAGGGGCATTTCCTCCGGGGGTCAACGTGGGGAACTGTTTTTT. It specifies CASRGISSGGQRGELFF. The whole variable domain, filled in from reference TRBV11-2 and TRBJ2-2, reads EAGVAQSPRYKIIEKRQSVAFWCNPISGHATLYWYQQILGQGPKLLIQFQNNGVVDDSQLPKDRFSAERLKGVDSTLKIQPAKLEDSAVYLCASRGISSGGQRGELFFGEGSRLTVL.

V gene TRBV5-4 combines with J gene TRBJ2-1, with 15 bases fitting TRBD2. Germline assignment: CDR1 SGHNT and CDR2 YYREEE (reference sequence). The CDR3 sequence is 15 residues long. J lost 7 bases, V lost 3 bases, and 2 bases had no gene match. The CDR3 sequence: CASSSGTSGRNEQFF. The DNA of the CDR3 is TGTGCCAGCAGCTCTGGGACTAGCGGGAGGAATGAGCAGTTCTTC.

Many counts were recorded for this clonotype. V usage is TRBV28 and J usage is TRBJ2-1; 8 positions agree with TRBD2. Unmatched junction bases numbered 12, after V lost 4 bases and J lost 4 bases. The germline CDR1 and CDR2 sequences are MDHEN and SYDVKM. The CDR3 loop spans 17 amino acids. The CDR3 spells CASSSAPGGVDYNEQFF. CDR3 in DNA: TGTGCCAGCAGTTCAGCCCCGGGAGGGGTAGATTACAATGAGCAGTTCTTC.

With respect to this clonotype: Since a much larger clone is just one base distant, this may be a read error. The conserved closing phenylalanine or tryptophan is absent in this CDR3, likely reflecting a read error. This CDR3 reads CASSQGGHYTEAFS. As DNA, the CDR3 is TGCGCCAGCAGCCAGGGGGGACACTACACTGAAGCTTTCTCT. V gene TRBV4-3 combines with J gene TRBJ1-1; TRBD1 might be the D (6 bases). Between the trimmed V and J ends, which lost 3 bases and 3 bases, there was a span of 11 bases. The CDR3 totals 14 residues. Germline V CDR1 and CDR2: LGHNA, YSLEER.

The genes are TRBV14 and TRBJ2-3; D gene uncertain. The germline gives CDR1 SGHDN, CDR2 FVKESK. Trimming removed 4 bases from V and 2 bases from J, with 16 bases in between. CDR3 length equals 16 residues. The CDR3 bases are TGTGCCAGCAGCCTTACTTGCGGAACCTCCACAGATACGCAGTATTTT. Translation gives CASSLTCGTSTDTQYF.

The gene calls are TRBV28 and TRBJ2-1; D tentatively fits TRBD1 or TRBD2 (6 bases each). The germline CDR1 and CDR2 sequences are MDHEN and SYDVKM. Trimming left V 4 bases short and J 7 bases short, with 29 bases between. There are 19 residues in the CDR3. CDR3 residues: CASSSYWGELQGGRNEQFF. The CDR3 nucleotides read TGTGCCAGCAGTTCCTATTGGGGGGAACTCCAAGGGGGTAGGAATGAGCAGTTCTTC.

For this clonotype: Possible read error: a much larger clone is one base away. The CDR3 sequence is CAISGAVRNTGELFF. In DNA form, the CDR3 reads TGTGCCATCTCGGGAGCAGTGCGAAACACCGGGGAGCTGTTTTTT. The chain carries TRBV10-3 and TRBJ2-2; TRBD2 is a possible D gene (6 bases). V lost 8 bases to trimming and J lost 2 bases, with 15 bases between them. CDR1 is ENHRY and CDR2 is SYGVKD in the germline V gene. This CDR3 comprises 15 residues.

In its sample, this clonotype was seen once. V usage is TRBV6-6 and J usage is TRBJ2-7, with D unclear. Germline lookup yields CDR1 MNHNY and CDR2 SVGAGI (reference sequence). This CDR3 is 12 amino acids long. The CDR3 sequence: CVISYSTSEQYF. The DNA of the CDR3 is TGTGTCATCAGTTACTCGACCAGCGAGCAGTACTTC.